The 18 T cell receptor beta chains presented below share a single source sample, sequenced in a study of beta chain features in type 1 diabetes. Findings and limits, study-wide: Within each of all four CD4+ subsets, Type 1 diabetes patients had TCRB CDR3s that were moderately but significantly shorter.

Their specific antigens are unknown. Reverse transcription of all isolated RNA meant that expressed TCRB transcripts were sequenced. Clones were read by immunoSEQ multiplex PCR, and TCRdb kept only the in-frame ones, dropping some. Here the sample spans some 250,000 clones, more than 11% being singletons. The sequencing input was naive CD4+ T cells from blood. The source of these receptors is a young man with type 1 diabetes.

The V call is TRBV25-1, the J call TRBJ1-1; D call uncertain. The V gene's germline CDR1 is MGHDK and CDR2 SYGVNS. V lost 2 bases to trimming and J lost 1 base, with 5 bases between them. There are 13 residues in the CDR3. CDR3 sequence reads: CASSERRNTEAFF. CDR3 in DNA: TGTGCCAGCAGTGAACGGAGGAACACTGAAGCTTTCTTT.

This clone was seen a few times. V gene TRBV7-9 combines with J gene TRBJ1-2; no clear D gene. Trimming removed 3 bases from V and 8 bases from J, with 4 bases in between. Germline V gives CDR1 SEHNR, CDR2 FQNEAQ (reference sequence). The CDR3 spans 10 residues. CDR3 bases: TGTGCCAGCAGCTTTCGGGGCTACACCTTC. The encoded protein is CASSFRGYTF.

The J gene is TRBJ2-7, the V gene TRBV5-1; TRBD1 matches at 8 bases. V lost 5 bases to trimming and J lost 5 bases; unmatched junction nucleotides: 9. The CDR3 sequence is 14 residues long. Germline lookup yields CDR1 SGHRS and CDR2 YFSETQ. The CDR3 nucleotides read TGCGCCAGCAGTCCCCGACAGGGGAAAGACGAGCAGTACTTC. This encodes CASSPRQGKDEQYF.

This clone was observed a few times. V gene TRBV12-5 combines with J gene TRBJ1-6; D is unresolved. Germline CDR1 LGHNT, CDR2 FRNRAP. The CDR3 covers 14 residues. The germline V and J ends were trimmed by 6 bases and 9 bases, with 15 bases remaining between them. CDR3 in DNA: TGTGCTAGTGGCCGGGGAGCGGTTGGTTCACCCCTCCACTTT. It specifies CASGRGAVGSPLHF.

This chain uses TRBV7-9 with TRBJ2-5, with 10 bases identical to TRBD1. Germline CDR1 and CDR2: SEHNR and FQNEAQ (reference sequence). With V trimmed by 7 bases and J by 5 bases, 7 bases remained unmatched. The CDR3 is 14 residues long. Here the CDR3 DNA reads TGTGCCAGCAACCTTGGGGGACAGGGGGAGACCCAGTACTTC. Translated: CASNLGGQGETQYF.

A few counts support this clone. This chain joins TRBV6-1 and TRBJ2-2; the D gene is possibly TRBD1 (6 bases). The CDR3 extends over 14 amino acids. Per the germline V gene, CDR1 is MNHNS and CDR2 is SASEGT. Trimming shortened V by 6 bases and J by 2 bases, and 10 bases separated the two germline ends. The CDR3, as DNA: TGTGCCAGCAGCAGGGGCGACAACACCGGGGAGCTGTTTTTT. Amino acid sequence: CASSRGDNTGELFF.

With respect to this clone: Sequence at one end of the junction differs from germline and may be a read error. This chain joins TRBV5-4 and TRBJ2-1; 8 nucleotides line up with TRBD2. Germline CDR1 and CDR2: SGHNT and YYREEE (reference sequence). CDR3 length equals 14 residues. The chain's CDR3 is CASSLGGGRTPRVF. The DNA of the CDR3 is TGTGCCAGCAGCTTGGGTGGCGGGAGGACCCCTCGGGTCTTC.

This clone was observed a few times. The J gene is TRBJ2-5, the V gene TRBV6-6; D call uncertain. V was trimmed by 6 bases and J by 3 bases, leaving 5 bases between them. Germline V gene data show CDR1 as MNHNY and CDR2 as SVGAGI (reference sequence). The CDR3 runs 11 residues. CDR3 in DNA: TGTGCCAGCAGCCCCAAAGAGACCCAGTACTTC. Translation gives CASSPKETQYF.

This clone was observed a few times. The chain combines TRBV6-1 with TRBJ2-7; 9 positions match TRBD2. CDR3 length: 14 amino acids. In germline, CDR1 is MNHNS, CDR2 SASEGT. V lost 2 bases and J lost 7; bases outside the gene matches: 6. CDR3 region: CASSEIGGRVEQYF. CDR3 sequence (DNA): TGTGCCAGCAGTGAAATCGGCGGGAGGGTTGAGCAGTACTTC.

The chain uses TRBV4-1 and TRBJ2-7; D call uncertain. The CDR3 has 14 residues. V was clipped by 3 bases and J by 7 bases, with 16 bases between them. Germline lookup yields CDR1 MGHRA and CDR2 YSYEKL. This CDR3 is CASSQRGTPKEQYF. The CDR3 nucleotides read TGCGCCAGCAGCCAGCGCGGCACTCCCAAGGAGCAGTACTTC.

This rearrangement joins TRBV29-1 to TRBJ2-3; 10 nucleotides line up with TRBD1. Germline V gene data show CDR1 as SQVTM and CDR2 as ANQGSEA. The junction had 3 bases not matched to a gene; V was cut back by 7 bases and J by 5 bases. CDR3 length equals 12 residues. CDR3 in DNA: TGCAGCGGACAGGGGGCGGAAGATACGCAGTATTTT. This translates into CSGQGAEDTQYF.

V and J are TRBV11-2 and TRBJ1-2, with D possibly matching TRBD1 (6 bases). The germline gives CDR1 SGHAT, CDR2 FQNNGV. Trimming removed 0 bases at V and 4 bases at J, with 12 bases between. The CDR3 totals 15 residues. The CDR3 DNA reads as TGTGCCAGCAGCTTAGAACAGGGAAAACGCTATGGCTACACCTTC. Translation gives CASSLEQGKRYGYTF.

The chain combines TRBV15 with TRBJ2-2, with D perhaps matching TRBD1 (6 bases). Per the germline V gene, CDR1 is LNHNV and CDR2 is YYDKDF (reference sequence). The CDR3 totals 15 residues. Trimming removed 1 base from V and 6 bases from J, with 12 bases in between. The CDR3 region is CATSRVDRPPGELFF. The CDR3 nucleotides are TGTGCCACCAGCAGAGTGGACAGACCACCCGGGGAGCTGTTTTTT. Combining the CDR3 with reference TRBV15 and TRBJ2-2 gives the whole variable domain DAMVIQNPRYQVTQFGKPVTLSCSQTLNHNVMYWYQQKSSQAPKLLFHYYDKDFNNEADTPDNFQSRRPNTSFCFLDIRSPGLGDTAMYLCATSRVDRPPGELFFGEGSRLTVL.

In its sample, this clone was seen a few times. This chain connects TRBV2 to TRBJ1-1; unclear D gene. CDR3 length: 12 residues. Trimming cost V 4 bases and J 3 bases, with 6 bases left between them. Germline values: CDR1 SNHLY, CDR2 FYNNEI. This chain's CDR3 is CASSATDTEAFF. CDR3 bases: TGTGCCAGCAGTGCGACTGACACTGAAGCTTTCTTT.

This clone turned up a few times. The V and J genes are TRBV13 and TRBJ2-7; 8 bases map to TRBD1. Looked up from germline, CDR1 is PRHDT and CDR2 is FYEKMQ (reference sequence). The CDR3 consists of 17 residues. The ends lost 5 bases at V and 2 bases at J; junction bases unmatched: 14. CDR3 in amino acids: CASSKNVRTGRTYEQYF. The CDR3 DNA follows: TGTGCCAGCAGCAAAAACGTCAGGACAGGGAGAACCTACGAGCAGTACTTC.

Here the CDR3 DNA reads TGCGCCAGCAGCTTGTCTTACAATGAGCAGTTCTTC. Amino acid sequence: CASSLSYNEQFF. This chain uses TRBV5-1 with TRBJ2-1; D gene ambiguous. The CDR3 has 12 amino acids. Deletions cut 1 base from V and 4 bases from J, with 3 bases between. CDR1 and CDR2 (germline): SGHRS, YFSETQ.

This clone has more than one count but fewer than ten. The sample holds other DNA sequences that translate to the same CDR3. This rearrangement joins TRBV18 to TRBJ2-5; D is uncertain. The germline V and J ends were trimmed by 6 bases and 2 bases, with 16 bases remaining between them. Germline CDR1 reads KGHSH; CDR2 reads LQKENI. The CDR3 extends over 15 amino acids. The chain's CDR3 is CASSPQAGNQETQYF. The DNA for the CDR3 is TGTGCCAGCTCCCCCCAGGCCGGCAATCAAGAGACCCAGTACTTC.

The sample holds a few counts of this clone. This chain links TRBV9 with TRBJ2-2, with 11 bases matching TRBD2. Germline lookup yields CDR1 SGDLS and CDR2 YYNGEE. Trimming removed 0 bases from V and 5 bases from J; junction bases left unmatched: 3. The CDR3 has 16 residues. This CDR3 reads CASSVGPSGRTGELFF. CDR3 nucleotides: TGTGCCAGCAGCGTAGGGCCTAGCGGGAGGACCGGGGAGCTGTTTTTT.